This T cell receptor (beta chain) was sequenced for a study of Ad26.COV2.S vaccination and SARS-CoV-2 variants. V trimming: 3 bases; J trimming: 4 bases; junction bases outside the gene matches: 5. The germline V gene has CDR1 KGHSH and CDR2 LQKENI. CDR3 length: 17 residues. The assay was immunoSEQ multiplex PCR, and TCRdb's table has in-frame clones only and misses some. The sample has 400,000 or so clones, about 85% seen once; the top ten hold under 3.5%. Treatment denoted: over 15 received Ad26.COV2.S at low or high dose, single or two shots; about 5 received placebo; per-sample allocation not given. Sampling was performed 63 days after the first vaccine or placebo injection.

The input for sequencing was peripheral blood, taken in a trial of Ad26.COV2.S vaccine versus placebo. V gene TRBV18 combines with J gene TRBJ2-2, with 13 bases matching TRBD2. The clonotype was recovered from a person aged 18-60 years who received the Ad26.COV2.S COVID-19 vaccine or a placebo. The CDR3 region is CASSPRTSGGITGELFF. In DNA, the CDR3 is TGTGCCAGCTCACCCAGGACTAGCGGGGGTATCACCGGGGAGCTGTTTTTT.